Listed here are 8 T cell receptor beta chains from one sample, sequenced in a study of blood T cell repertoires in COVID-19. The method was immunoSEQ multiplex PCR; TCRdb's version includes in-frame clones alone and lacks a portion of them. The data contain 200,000 to 300,000 clones, about 80% of them seen just once; the ten biggest clones take up approximately 1.9%. The sequencing sample was made of peripheral blood. All receptors come from a woman over 75 with acute or convalescent COVID-19.

The chain links TRBV7-3 to TRBJ1-2; possible D gene TRBD1, 6 bases. Trimming left V 5 bases short and J 4 bases short, with 11 bases between. Looked up from germline, CDR1 is SGHTA and CDR2 is FQGTGA. This CDR3 region has 13 residues. CDR3 DNA sequence: TGTGCCAGCAGCCAAGGGGGGGCCTATGGCTACACCTTC. The encoded protein is CASSQGGAYGYTF.

The CDR3 spells CASSFGSTDTQYF. CDR3 bases: TGTGCCAGCAGCTTCGGTAGCACAGATACGCAGTATTTT. The V and J genes are TRBV7-9 and TRBJ2-3, with unresolved D. The V gene lost 3 bases and the J gene lost 0 bases, with 4 bases spanning the gap. Per the germline V gene, CDR1 is SEHNR and CDR2 is FQNEAQ (reference sequence). The CDR3 sequence is 13 residues long.

The chain uses TRBV2 and TRBJ2-7; tentative D call: TRBD1 (6 bases). The V gene lost 7 bases and the J gene lost 3 bases, with 16 bases spanning the gap. Germline V gene data show CDR1 as SNHLY and CDR2 as FYNNEI. This CDR3 is 14 amino acids long. CDR3 DNA sequence: TGTGCCAGCAATAAAAGGACAGCCAACTACGAGCAGTACTTC. Its protein is CASNKRTANYEQYF.

V gene TRBV7-9 combines with J gene TRBJ1-2, with 10 bases identical to TRBD1. There are 15 residues in the CDR3. CDR1 is SEHNR, CDR2 FQNEAQ, per germline (reference sequence). The trim removed 0 bases at V and 5 bases at J, leaving 3 bases unmatched. The CDR3 region has the DNA TGTGCCAGCAGCTTAGCGACAGGGGGCGGATATGGCTACACCTTC. Translating it yields CASSLATGGGYGYTF. Filled out from reference TRBV7-9 and TRBJ1-2, the complete variable domain reads DTGVSQNPRHKITKRGQNVTFRCDPISEHNRLYWYRQTLGQGPEFLTYFQNEAQLEKSRLLSDRFSAERPKGSFSTLEIQRTEQGDSAMYLCASSLATGGGYGYTFGSGTRLTVV.

The chain has TRBV7-2 and TRBJ1-3, with D maybe TRBD1 (5 bases). Trimming cost V 1 base and J 0 bases, with 13 bases left between them. Germline V lookup: CDR1 SGHTA, CDR2 FQGNSA. The CDR3 length is 17 residues. The CDR3 spells CASSLVRAGHSGNTIYF. CDR3 DNA sequence: TGTGCCAGCAGCTTAGTTAGGGCAGGGCACTCTGGAAACACCATATATTTT. Full variable domain (outside the CDR3, taken from reference TRBV7-2 and TRBJ1-3): GAGVSQSPSNKVTEKGKDVELRCDPISGHTALYWYRQSLGQGLEFLIYFQGNSAPDKSGLPSDRFSAERTGGSVSTLTIQRTQQEDSAVYLCASSLVRAGHSGNTIYFGEGSWLTVV.

The chain employs TRBV23-1 and TRBJ2-3, with 11 bases aligning to TRBD2. TRBV23-1 is identified as an open reading frame with a role that is uncertain. The CDR3 runs 17 residues. V lost 4 bases and J lost 5; bases outside the gene matches: 11. The CDR3, as DNA: TGCGCCAGCAGTCGCTCGTTACTAGCGGGAGTAAGAGATACGCAGTATTTT. Translated: CASSRSLLAGVRDTQYF.

J is TRBJ1-1 and V is TRBV4-2, with D possibly matching TRBD1 (6 bases). Germline V lookup: CDR1 LGHNA, CDR2 YNFKEQ. V lost 1 base and J lost 4, with 22 bases in between. This CDR3 comprises 18 residues. CDR3 in amino acids: CASSQVSEARGWVTEAFF. The CDR3, as DNA: TGTGCCAGCAGCCAAGTTTCGGAGGCCAGGGGATGGGTCACTGAAGCTTTCTTT.

The rearrangement links TRBV5-1 to TRBJ2-7; 12 nucleotides agree with TRBD1. V lost 1 base to trimming and J lost 7 bases; unmatched junction nucleotides: 3. CDR1 SGHRS and CDR2 YFSETQ come from the germline V gene. This CDR3 has 14 residues. CDR3 coding DNA: TGCGCCAGCAGCTTGTGGGACAGGGGGCGAGAGCAGTACTTC. Encoded protein: CASSLWDRGREQYF.